This T cell receptor (beta chain) was sequenced during a study of OX40 agonist ivuxolimab in advanced cancers. Only in-frame clones appear in the TCRdb table, and some are missing; sequencing was by immunoSEQ multiplex PCR. Among 60,000 or so clones listed, about 94% were seen once. The clonotype comes from an adult with an advanced solid tumor such as melanoma, head and neck, liver or kidney cancer. The source material was CD4+ or CD8+ T cells sorted from blood, sampled in a trial of the OX40 agonist ivuxolimab.

The CDR3 region is CASSLEGEGGNTIYF. The CDR3 nucleotides are TGTGCCAGCAGCTTAGAAGGGGAAGGCGGAAACACCATATATTTT. The chain joins TRBV7-2 to TRBJ1-3; D possibly corresponds to TRBD1 (5 bases). CDR1 SGHTA and CDR2 FQGNSA come from the germline V gene. Trimming stripped 1 base from V and 4 bases from J, with 11 bases between. The CDR3 is 15 residues long.